Presented here are 5 T cell receptor beta chains from one specimen sequenced in a study of cytomegalovirus exposure and HLA in healthy donors. Amplification used 60 Vbeta primers and 13 Jbeta primers. Clones were sequenced by immunoSEQ multiplex PCR, and TCRdb holds only the in-frame ones, with some missing. The sample contains about 97,000 clones, 70% to 80% of which appear only once. Sequencing was performed on PBMCs. All receptors derive from a male donor in good health and CMV-seropositive.

The chain carries TRBV7-2 and TRBJ1-2, with TRBD1 as a possible D gene (5 bases). This CDR3 region has 12 residues. Germline loops: CDR1 SGHTA, CDR2 FQGNSA. Trimming took off 0 bases at V and 8 bases at J, with 7 bases between the two ends. This CDR3 is CASSLAGVGYTF. Written as DNA, the CDR3 is TGTGCCAGCAGCTTAGCAGGGGTCGGCTACACCTTC.

The chain uses TRBV19 and TRBJ1-5, with a weak D call TRBD1 (5 bases). The CDR3 has 14 residues. Trimming shortened V by 2 bases and J by 4 bases, and 9 bases separated the two germline ends. CDR1 LNHDA and CDR2 SQIVND come from the germline V gene (reference sequence). The CDR3 nucleotides read TGTGCCAGTAGTATAAATGCAGGGAATCAGCCCCAGCATTTT. Its protein is CASSINAGNQPQHF.

The chain employs TRBV18 and TRBJ2-2; 15 positions match TRBD2. The CDR3 sequence is 19 residues long. The junction had 13 bases not matched to a gene; V was cut back by 4 bases and J by 7 bases. CDR1 and CDR2 (germline): KGHSH, LQKENI. As DNA, the CDR3 is TGTGCCAGCTCACTTCGATGGACTAGCGGGAGGGCCGGCGGCGGGGAGCTGTTTTTT. Translated, it gives CASSLRWTSGRAGGGELFF.

V usage is TRBV15 and J usage is TRBJ2-2, with 8 bases that match TRBD2. The germline gives CDR1 LNHNV, CDR2 YYDKDF (reference sequence). This CDR3 has 13 amino acids. V shed 3 bases, J shed 9 bases, and the junction held 3 bases outside the gene matches. The CDR3 region is CATSSGLARELFF. DNA for the CDR3: TGTGCCACCAGCAGCGGACTAGCCAGGGAGCTGTTTTTT.

CDR3 nucleotides: TGTGCCAGCAGCCCAGCTAGCGGGAAAGGCGGGGAGCTGTTTTTT. Its protein is CASSPASGKGGELFF. The chain uses TRBV7-9 and TRBJ2-2; 9 bases fit TRBD2. The germline gives CDR1 SEHNR, CDR2 FQNEAQ (reference sequence). The CDR3 length is 15 residues. V shed 5 bases and J 7 bases; nucleotides not matched to a gene: 8. Together with reference TRBV7-9 and TRBJ2-2, the CDR3 gives the full variable domain: DTGVSQNPRHKITKRGQNVTFRCDPISEHNRLYWYRQTLGQGPEFLTYFQNEAQLEKSRLLSDRFSAERPKGSFSTLEIQRTEQGDSAMYLCASSPASGKGGELFFGEGSRLTVL.